The sequence of this T cell receptor (beta chain) was determined in a study of cytomegalovirus exposure and HLA in healthy donors. The CDR3 spans 18 residues. Trimming removed 4 bases from V and 5 bases from J, with 24 bases in between. The germline V gene encodes CDR1 SEHNR and CDR2 FQNEAQ (reference sequence). A note on this clone: No antigen is known for it.

Study outcomes and limitations: It was confirmed in vitro that three of the CMV-associated chains were specific for CMV antigens.

PCR was performed using 60 Vbeta and 13 Jbeta primers. Only in-frame clones appear in the TCRdb table, and some are missing; sequencing was by immunoSEQ multiplex PCR. In the table there are under 200,000 clones, 80% to 85% of which are singletons. The chain carries TRBV7-9 and TRBJ1-5; D uncertain. The specimen sequenced was PBMCs. The receptor was isolated from a boy aged 5 to 17 in good health and CMV-seronegative. CDR3 sequence: CASSSAVGFGGKHQPQHF. The CDR3 DNA is TGTGCCAGCAGCTCAGCGGTGGGGTTCGGAGGAAAGCATCAGCCCCAGCATTTT.